These 8 T cell receptor beta chains were all obtained from the same sample, sequenced in a study of lymphopenia after photon versus proton radiotherapy. TCRdb's copy holds only in-frame clones and misses some; the assay was immunoSEQ multiplex PCR. The sample carries 150,000 to 200,000 clones, about 85% recorded once. The sample in question was peripheral blood, obtained from a patient treated with photon-based radiotherapy. These receptors all come from a man aged 50-59 years with gastric cancer.

This chain connects TRBV2 to TRBJ2-3; D possibly corresponds to TRBD1 (6 bases). Trimming pared 6 bases from V and 0 bases from J, leaving 10 bases between. Germline CDR1 is SNHLY and CDR2 is FYNNEI. The CDR3 is 14 amino acids. DNA of the CDR3: TGTGCCAGCAGGGGGACACCCAGCACAGATACGCAGTATTTT. It yields the protein CASRGTPSTDTQYF.

The chain has TRBV7-2 and TRBJ2-7, with a possible D match to TRBD2 (5 bases). V lost 6 bases and J 3 bases, leaving 21 bases between the germline ends. This CDR3 region has 16 residues. CDR1 is SGHTA, CDR2 FQGNSA, per germline. DNA for the CDR3: TGTGCCAGCAGGCCCACGTCCGCGGGCGTTTTCTACGAGCAGTACTTC. As protein: CASRPTSAGVFYEQYF.

This clone turned up a few times. This chain connects TRBV10-1 to TRBJ1-2; TRBD1 aligns across 8 bases. The J segment lost 7 bases and the V segment lost 5 bases, leaving 6 bases of the junction unmatched. Looked up from germline, CDR1 is WNHNN and CDR2 is SYGVQD (reference sequence). The CDR3 sequence is 13 residues long. The CDR3 sequence is CASSMDRDGGYTF. CDR3 in DNA: TGCGCCAGCAGTATGGACAGGGACGGTGGCTACACCTTC.

The chain couples TRBV5-1 to TRBJ2-7; 11 bases are shared with TRBD2. The ends lost 4 bases at V and 1 base at J; junction bases unmatched: 4. This CDR3 has 15 residues. Germline lookup yields CDR1 SGHRS and CDR2 YFSETQ. CDR3 sequence reads: CASSIRLAGSYEQYF. CDR3 coding DNA: TGCGCCAGCAGCATACGACTAGCGGGATCCTACGAGCAGTACTTC.

The chain employs TRBV27 and TRBJ2-7, with 7 bases identical to TRBD2. The CDR3 length is 16 residues. Unmatched junction bases numbered 12, after V lost 3 bases and J lost 4 bases. Germline V gene lookup returns CDR1 MNHEY and CDR2 SMNVEV (reference sequence). Here the CDR3 reads CASSFGRELGKYEQYF. The CDR3 nucleotides read TGTGCCAGCAGTTTCGGGCGGGAGCTAGGCAAATACGAGCAGTACTTC.

The chain employs TRBV29-1 and TRBJ1-2; 11 bases are a match to TRBD1. Germline-derived CDR1 and CDR2 are SQVTM and ANQGSEA. The V and J ends lost 6 bases and 7 bases, in that order; junction bases with no gene match: 4. CDR3 size: 12 residues. CDR3 sequence (DNA): TGCAGCGTGGCGGACAGGGGGCTTGGCTACACCTTC. Protein: CSVADRGLGYTF.

This clone turned up a few times. This chain connects TRBV6-5 to TRBJ2-1, with a weak D call TRBD2 (6 bases). Germline-derived CDR1 and CDR2 are MNHEY and SVGAGI. The CDR3 runs to 15 residues. Trimming removed 7 bases from V and 10 bases from J, with 23 bases in between. Written as DNA, the CDR3 is TGTGCCAGCAAGAGGTCGGCCATGGCGGCGGGAGAGCAGTTCTTC. Translated, it gives CASKRSAMAAGEQFF.

In its sample, this clone was seen a few times. The chain is built from TRBV5-1 and TRBJ2-2, with 12 bases lining up with TRBD1. The CDR3 contains 17 residues. CDR1 is SGHRS and CDR2 is YFSETQ in the germline V gene. The V segment lost 4 bases and the J segment 7 bases; nucleotides outside the gene matches: 11. The CDR3 sequence: CASSRLPGTGGSGELFF. The CDR3 region has the DNA TGCGCCAGCAGCCGTTTACCCGGGACAGGGGGCAGCGGGGAGCTGTTTTTT.